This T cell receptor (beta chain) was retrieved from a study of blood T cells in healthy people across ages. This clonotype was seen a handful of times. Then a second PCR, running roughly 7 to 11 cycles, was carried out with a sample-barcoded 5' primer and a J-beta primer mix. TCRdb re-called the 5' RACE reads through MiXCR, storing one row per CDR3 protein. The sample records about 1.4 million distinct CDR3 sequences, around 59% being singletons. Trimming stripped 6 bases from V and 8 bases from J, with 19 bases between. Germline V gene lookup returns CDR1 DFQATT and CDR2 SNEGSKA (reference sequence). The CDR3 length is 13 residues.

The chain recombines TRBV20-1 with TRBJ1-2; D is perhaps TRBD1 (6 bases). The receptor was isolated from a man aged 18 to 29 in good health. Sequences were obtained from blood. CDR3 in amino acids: CSAEPTGQRGYTF. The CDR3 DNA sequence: TGCAGTGCCGAACCGACAGGACAGCGAGGCTACACCTTC.